The subject of this entry is one TCR beta chain. The antigen is undetermined. From RNA transcripts, TCR beta CDR3 regions were amplified. Primed by the HTBI set, a first-round RT-PCR was run on the TCR CDR3. TCRdb reanalysed the multiplex PCR reads using MiXCR and keeps one entry per CDR3 protein. The table lists 490,000 or so distinct CDR3 sequences, about 20% of them singletons. This record comes from a study of T cells in Graves' hyperthyroidism and ophthalmopathy. Each diagnosis was grounded in clinical symptoms, serum thyroxine and TRAb, thyroid ultrasound, and orbital computed tomography. PBMCs were derived from roughly 10 ml fresh peripheral blood. Study outcomes and limitations: Ophthalmopathy was told apart from stable hyperthyroidism by a 13 V-J model. Also found in blood were most expanded thyroid clonotypes above 0.001.

Sample: blood. The sequence derives from a man aged 35-49 years with Graves' ophthalmopathy.

CDR3 amino acids: CASSNPANYGYTF. CDR3 sequence (DNA): TGTGCCAGCTCAAACCCTGCTAACTATGGCTACACCTTC. This chain joins TRBV6-1 and TRBJ1-2; no clear D. The germline V and J ends were trimmed by 8 bases and 0 bases, with 10 bases remaining between them. From germline, CDR1 is MNHNS and CDR2 SASEGT. This CDR3 is built from 13 residues.